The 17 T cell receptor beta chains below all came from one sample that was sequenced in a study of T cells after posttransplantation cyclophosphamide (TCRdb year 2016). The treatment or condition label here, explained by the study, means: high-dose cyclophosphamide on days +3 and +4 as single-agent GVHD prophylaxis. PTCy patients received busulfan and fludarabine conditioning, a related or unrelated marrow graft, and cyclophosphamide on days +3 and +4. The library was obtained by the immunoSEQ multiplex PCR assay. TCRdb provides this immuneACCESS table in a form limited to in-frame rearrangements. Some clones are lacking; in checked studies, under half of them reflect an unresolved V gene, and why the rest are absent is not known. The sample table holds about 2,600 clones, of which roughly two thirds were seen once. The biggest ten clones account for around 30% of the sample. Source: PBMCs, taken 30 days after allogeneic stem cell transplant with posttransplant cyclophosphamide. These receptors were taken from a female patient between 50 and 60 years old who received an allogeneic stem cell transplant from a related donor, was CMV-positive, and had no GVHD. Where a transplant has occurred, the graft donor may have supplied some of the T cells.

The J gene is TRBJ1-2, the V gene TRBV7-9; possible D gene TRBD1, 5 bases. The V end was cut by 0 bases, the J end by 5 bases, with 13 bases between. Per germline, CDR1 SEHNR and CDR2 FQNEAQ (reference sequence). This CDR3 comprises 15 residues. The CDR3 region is CASSLAGRTKYGYTF. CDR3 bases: TGTGCCAGCAGCTTAGCGGGTAGGACAAAGTATGGCTACACCTTC.

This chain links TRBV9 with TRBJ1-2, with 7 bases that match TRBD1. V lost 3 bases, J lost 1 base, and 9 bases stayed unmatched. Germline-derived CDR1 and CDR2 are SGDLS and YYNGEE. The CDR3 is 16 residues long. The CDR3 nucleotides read TGTGCCAGCAGCGCATCCGGGACAGATTTTAACTATGGCTACACCTTC. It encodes CASSASGTDFNYGYTF.

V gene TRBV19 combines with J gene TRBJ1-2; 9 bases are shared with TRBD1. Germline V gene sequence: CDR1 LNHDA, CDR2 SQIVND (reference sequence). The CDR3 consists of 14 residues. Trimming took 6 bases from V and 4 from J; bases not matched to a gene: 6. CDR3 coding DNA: TGTGCCAGTAGAAGTGAGACAGGGGGCTATGGCTACACCTTC. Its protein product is CASRSETGGYGYTF.

Here the CDR3 reads CASSEQSGTGVDTQYF. The CDR3 DNA reads TGTGCCAGTAGTGAACAGTCCGGGACAGGGGTAGATACGCAGTATTTT. This chain joins TRBV19 and TRBJ2-3; 10 nucleotides agree with TRBD1. V lost 5 bases, J lost 5 bases, and 10 bases stayed unmatched. The CDR3 has 16 residues. Germline V gene data show CDR1 as LNHDA and CDR2 as SQIVND (reference sequence).

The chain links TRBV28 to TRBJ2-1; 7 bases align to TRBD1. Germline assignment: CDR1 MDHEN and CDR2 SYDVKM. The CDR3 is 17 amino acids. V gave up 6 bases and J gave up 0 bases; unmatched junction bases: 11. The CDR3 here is CASSLLPTGSSYNEQFF. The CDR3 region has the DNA TGTGCCAGCAGCCTGTTACCGACAGGGAGCTCCTACAATGAGCAGTTCTTC.

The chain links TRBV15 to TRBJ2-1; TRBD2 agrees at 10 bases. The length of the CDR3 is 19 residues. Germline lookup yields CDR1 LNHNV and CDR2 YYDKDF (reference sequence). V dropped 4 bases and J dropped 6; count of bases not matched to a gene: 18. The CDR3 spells CATSTPSGRAGRASNEQFF. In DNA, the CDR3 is TGTGCCACCAGCACCCCAAGCGGGAGGGCCGGTCGAGCAAGCAATGAGCAGTTCTTC. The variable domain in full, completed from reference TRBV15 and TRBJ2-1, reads DAMVIQNPRYQVTQFGKPVTLSCSQTLNHNVMYWYQQKSSQAPKLLFHYYDKDFNNEADTPDNFQSRRPNTSFCFLDIRSPGLGDTAMYLCATSTPSGRAGRASNEQFFGPGTRLTVL.

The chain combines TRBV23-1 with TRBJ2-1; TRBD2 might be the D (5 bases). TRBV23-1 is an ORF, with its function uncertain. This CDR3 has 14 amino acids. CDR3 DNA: TGCGCGGACCTACTAGTTTTCTCCTACAATGAGCAGTTCTTC. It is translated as CADLLVFSYNEQFF.

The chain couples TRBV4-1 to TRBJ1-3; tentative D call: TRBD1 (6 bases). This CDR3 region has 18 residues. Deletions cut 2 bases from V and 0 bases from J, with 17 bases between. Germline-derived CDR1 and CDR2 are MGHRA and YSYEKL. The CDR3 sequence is CASSQITGPTVSGNTIYF. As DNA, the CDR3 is TGCGCCAGCAGCCAAATTACAGGGCCCACAGTCTCTGGAAACACCATATATTTT.

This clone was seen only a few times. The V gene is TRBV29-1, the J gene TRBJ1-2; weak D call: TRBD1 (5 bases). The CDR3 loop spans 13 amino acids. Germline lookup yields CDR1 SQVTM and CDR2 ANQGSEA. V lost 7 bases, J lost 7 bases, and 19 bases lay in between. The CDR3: CSALPRGYGGYTF. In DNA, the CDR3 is TGCAGCGCTCTTCCCCGGGGGTATGGTGGCTACACCTTC.

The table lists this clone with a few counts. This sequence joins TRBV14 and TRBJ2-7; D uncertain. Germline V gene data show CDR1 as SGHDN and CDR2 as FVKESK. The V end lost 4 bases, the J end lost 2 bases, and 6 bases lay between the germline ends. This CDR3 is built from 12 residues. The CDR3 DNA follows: TGTGCCAGCAGCCCTAGGACCTACGAGCAGTACTTC. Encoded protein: CASSPRTYEQYF.

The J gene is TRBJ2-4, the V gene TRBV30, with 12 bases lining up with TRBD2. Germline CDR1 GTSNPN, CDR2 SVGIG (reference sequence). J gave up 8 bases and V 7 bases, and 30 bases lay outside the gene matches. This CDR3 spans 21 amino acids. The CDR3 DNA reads TGTGCCTCCCGAGGGGGTGTGACTAGCGGGAGTCCTGCGGGGCCCCTAGACATTCAGTACTTC. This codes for CASRGGVTSGSPAGPLDIQYF.

CDR3 residues: CASSVGRQENTGELFF. For the CDR3, the DNA is TGTGCCAGCAGCGTAGGAAGGCAGGAGAACACCGGGGAGCTGTTTTTT. This chain links TRBV9 with TRBJ2-2; unclear D gene. Germline CDR1 and CDR2: SGDLS and YYNGEE. V lost 0 bases to trimming and J lost 1 base, with 10 bases between them. The CDR3 covers 16 residues. The entire variable domain, with the rest obtained from reference TRBV9 and TRBJ2-2, is as follows: DSGVTQTPKHLITATGQRVTLRCSPRSGDLSVYWYQQSLDQGLQFLIQYYNGEERAKGNILERFSAQQFPDLHSELNLSSLELGDSALYFCASSVGRQENTGELFFGEGSRLTVL.

CDR3 DNA: TGCGCCAGCAGCACGGAGAGTAATTCCTACAATGAGCAGTTCTTC. Its protein is CASSTESNSYNEQFF. The rearrangement links TRBV5-1 to TRBJ2-1; D is undetermined. Germline loops: CDR1 SGHRS, CDR2 YFSETQ. V lost 4 bases, J lost 1 base, and 12 bases lay in between. This CDR3 comprises 15 residues. Full variable domain (missing parts from reference TRBV5-1 and TRBJ2-1): KAGVTQTPRYLIKTRGQQVTLSCSPISGHRSVSWYQQTPGQGLQFLFEYFSETQRNKGNFPGRFSGRQFSNSRSEMNVSTLELGDSALYLCASSTESNSYNEQFFGPGTRLTVL.

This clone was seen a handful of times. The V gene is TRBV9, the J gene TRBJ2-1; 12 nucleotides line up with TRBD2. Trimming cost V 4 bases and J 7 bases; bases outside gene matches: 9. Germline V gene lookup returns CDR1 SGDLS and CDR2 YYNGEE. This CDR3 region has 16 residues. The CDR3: CASSSRTSGTRNEQFF. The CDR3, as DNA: TGTGCCAGCAGCTCCCGGACTAGCGGGACTCGTAATGAGCAGTTCTTC.

The CDR3 loop is CASSVELETAYEQYF. The DNA for the CDR3 is TGTGCCAGCAGCGTAGAGCTGGAGACAGCATACGAGCAGTACTTC. The V and J genes are TRBV9 and TRBJ2-7; D possibly corresponds to TRBD1 (5 bases). Germline V CDR1 and CDR2: SGDLS, YYNGEE. The ends were cut back, 0 bases at V and 4 bases at J, with 14 bases in the middle. The CDR3 runs 15 residues.

This chain's CDR3 is CASSRGAFEKLFF. The CDR3 DNA is TGTGCCAGCAGTCGGGGGGCGTTTGAAAAACTGTTTTTT. The V gene is TRBV25-1, the J gene TRBJ1-4; tentatively, D is TRBD1 (6 bases). V was shortened by 5 bases and J by 7 bases, with 11 bases between the two germline ends. The CDR3 extends over 13 amino acids. Germline CDR1 reads MGHDK; CDR2 reads SYGVNS. The full variable domain, rest sourced from reference TRBV25-1 and TRBJ1-4, is EADIYQTPRYLVIGTGKKITLECSQTMGHDKMYWYQQDPGMELHLIHYSYGVNSTEKGDLSSESTVSRIRTEHFPLTLESARPSHTSQYLCASSRGAFEKLFFGSGTQLSVL.

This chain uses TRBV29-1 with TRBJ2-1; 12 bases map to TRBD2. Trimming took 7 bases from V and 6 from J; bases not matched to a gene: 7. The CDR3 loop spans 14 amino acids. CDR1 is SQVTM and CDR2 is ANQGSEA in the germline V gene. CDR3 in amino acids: CSARGLAGSNEQFF. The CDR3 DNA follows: TGCAGCGCGAGGGGACTAGCGGGTAGCAATGAGCAGTTCTTC.